This TCR beta chain was sequenced for a study of beta chain features in type 1 diabetes. Study results and limitations: Insertions at VDJ junctions were less frequent in type 1 diabetes patients. These patients also deleted more nucleotides at the same junctions. Across patients, naive, central memory and Treg TCRB repertoires exhibited apparently greater similarity than was observed across healthy donors. Researchers report that Type 1 diabetes patients had moderately but significantly shorter TCRB CDR3s across all four CD4+ subsets. The cDNA sequencing approach could over-represent high-TCR-expressing cells.

This clone was detected a few times. Its antigen is undetermined. Reverse transcription of all isolated RNA meant that expressed TCRB transcripts were sequenced. Around 3.57 million reads was the average for naive, central memory and regulatory T cell samples. Sequencing used immunoSEQ multiplex PCR; TCRdb keeps in-frame clones, though not all of them. Of some 660,000 clones detected, about an eighth appear once; the ten largest clones hold roughly 0.04%. The sequence derives from a man aged 18 to 29 with type 1 diabetes. Material: naive CD4+ T cells from blood.

CDR3 DNA: TGTGCCAGCAGCTCCAGGGTTAACTATGGCTACACCTTC. This codes for CASSSRVNYGYTF. The rearrangement joins TRBV7-2 to TRBJ1-2, with D perhaps matching TRBD1 (5 bases). Looked up from germline, CDR1 is SGHTA and CDR2 is FQGNSA. The CDR3 contains 13 residues. V gave up 4 bases and J gave up 1 base, with 7 bases separating them. The whole variable domain, filled in from reference TRBV7-2 and TRBJ1-2, reads GAGVSQSPSNKVTEKGKDVELRCDPISGHTALYWYRQSLGQGLEFLIYFQGNSAPDKSGLPSDRFSAERTGGSVSTLTIQRTQQEDSAVYLCASSSRVNYGYTFGSGTRLTVV.